This T cell receptor beta chain was documented in a study of cytomegalovirus exposure and HLA in healthy donors. Study-level results: Most TCR sequences showed up rarely, but some public TCRs showed up in many donors.

Details on this clone: Its cognate antigen is unknown.

The germline CDR1 and CDR2 sequences are SGHVS and FQNEAQ. The V end was cut by 1 base, the J end by 0 bases, with 9 bases between. There are 15 residues in the CDR3. Primers: 60 Vbeta forward and 13 Jbeta reverse. The method was immunoSEQ multiplex PCR; TCRdb's version includes in-frame clones alone and lacks a portion of them. The table records about 140,000 clones, roughly 80% of them present only once. The receptor comes from a woman aged 30 to 39 in good health and CMV-seronegative. The chain joins TRBV7-8 to TRBJ1-1; D uncertain. The sequenced sample was PBMCs. CDR3 bases: TGTGCCAGCAGCTTAGTTCCGGGTTTGAACACTGAAGCTTTCTTT. Its translation is CASSLVPGLNTEAFF.